What follows describes a single TCR beta chain. These data originate in a study of cytomegalovirus exposure and HLA in healthy donors. V was clipped by 4 bases and J by 1 base; unmatched bases: 6. This CDR3 spans 15 amino acids. CDR1 and CDR2 (germline): MDHEN, SYDVKM. In the PCR, 60 Vbeta and 13 Jbeta primers were used. Using immunoSEQ multiplex PCR, the repertoire was profiled, and TCRdb retains in-frame clones only, with some absent. The sample contains under 200,000 clones, 75% of which appear only once. The V and J genes are TRBV28 and TRBJ1-1; 7 nucleotides line up with TRBD1. The sequence derives from a male donor in good health and CMV-seronegative. The sequenced sample consisted of PBMCs. CDR3 region: CASSSSGTANTEAFF. CDR3 nucleotides: TGTGCCAGCAGTTCTTCCGGGACAGCGAACACTGAAGCTTTCTTT.